The next 11 T cell receptor beta chains were all read from a single sample in a study of blood T cell repertoires in COVID-19. The method was immunoSEQ multiplex PCR; TCRdb's version includes in-frame clones alone and lacks a portion of them. The repertoire consists of 200,000 to 250,000 clones, with approximately 85% occurring once and the leading ten covering around 9.8%. Material for sequencing was PBMCs or T cells enriched from blood (not recorded which). Receptor source: a woman aged 50 to 60 with acute COVID-19.

The CDR3 DNA follows: TGTGCCAGCAGCGTAGGGGACAAAATCTCTGGAAACACCATATATTTT. Its protein is CASSVGDKISGNTIYF. V is TRBV9 and J is TRBJ1-3; tentative D call: TRBD1 (6 bases). Deletions cut 0 bases from V and 0 bases from J, with 10 bases between. The CDR3 runs to 16 residues. CDR1 is SGDLS and CDR2 is YYNGEE in the germline V gene.

For the CDR3, the DNA is TGCGCCAGCAGCTTGACAGTCTCCTACAATGAGCAGTTCTTC. Encoded protein: CASSLTVSYNEQFF. The gene calls are TRBV5-1 and TRBJ2-1; D unresolved. V lost 1 base and J 0 bases, leaving 5 bases between the germline ends. The CDR3 is made up of 14 amino acids. Germline V lookup: CDR1 SGHRS, CDR2 YFSETQ.

The CDR3, as DNA: TGTGCCAGCAGCCAAGGTCCAGGGAATACTGGAAACACCATATATTTT. Translating gives CASSQGPGNTGNTIYF. This chain links TRBV3-1 (or the pseudogene TRBV3-2) with TRBJ1-3, with TRBD1 as a possible D gene (5 bases). V shed 1 base and J shed 2 bases, with 12 bases lying between them. The CDR3 runs to 16 residues. The germline CDR1 and CDR2 sequences are LGHDT and YNNKEL (reference sequence).

V and J are TRBV7-7 and TRBJ2-7, with TRBD1 identical over 11 bases. CDR1 SSHAT and CDR2 FNYEAQ come from the germline V gene (reference sequence). The CDR3 spans 15 residues. Trimming at V came to 1 base and at J to 5 bases, leaving 4 bases not matched to a gene. For the CDR3, the DNA is TGTGCCAGCAGCTTAGGAACGGGACAGGGGGACGAGCAGTACTTC. Protein product: CASSLGTGQGDEQYF.

The chain combines TRBV19 with TRBJ2-4; tentative D call: TRBD2 (5 bases). The CDR3 totals 17 residues. The V and J ends lost 10 bases and 0 bases respectively, with 22 bases between them. The germline V gene encodes CDR1 LNHDA and CDR2 SQIVND (reference sequence). In DNA form, the CDR3 reads TGTGCCACTACCGAAAGCTGGGAGCGAAGAGCCAAAAACATTCAGTACTTC. It specifies CATTESWERRAKNIQYF.

The chain employs TRBV27 and TRBJ2-7, with 11 bases lining up with TRBD1. V lost 11 bases and J lost 6; bases outside the gene matches: 6. In germline, CDR1 is MNHEY, CDR2 SMNVEV (reference sequence). The CDR3 spans 12 residues. For the CDR3, the DNA is TGTGCCTCCCGGACAGGGGGCTTCGAGCAGTACTTC. Translating it yields CASRTGGFEQYF.

This chain joins TRBV30 and TRBJ1-3; D remains unclear. This CDR3 has 13 residues. The germline CDR1 and CDR2 sequences are GTSNPN and SVGIG (reference sequence). The V and J ends lost 3 bases and 3 bases respectively, with 9 bases between them. The CDR3 DNA reads as TGTGCCTGGAGACCAGGTATTGGAAACACCATATATTTT. Translating it yields CAWRPGIGNTIYF.

The chain uses TRBV7-2 and TRBJ1-5; 7 bases align to TRBD1. V dropped 5 bases and J dropped 6; count of bases not matched to a gene: 10. From germline, CDR1 is SGHTA and CDR2 FQGNSA. The length of the CDR3 is 15 residues. CDR3 DNA: TGTGCCAGCAGCCAGACTTTAGGGGGCAGTCAGCCCCAGCATTTT. Translation gives CASSQTLGGSQPQHF.

The chain uses TRBV6-1 and TRBJ2-7; 10 nucleotides line up with TRBD1. The CDR3 spans 14 residues. V lost 3 bases to trimming and J lost 3 bases; unmatched junction nucleotides: 2. CDR1 is MNHNS, CDR2 SASEGT, per germline. CDR3 loop: CASSDGTGDYEQYF. The CDR3 DNA reads as TGTGCCAGCAGTGATGGGACAGGGGACTACGAGCAGTACTTC.

This chain's CDR3 is CASSLFTDSNYGYTF. The CDR3 DNA reads TGCGCCAGCAGCTTATTTACGGACAGTAACTATGGCTACACCTTC. The chain couples TRBV5-1 to TRBJ1-2, with a weak D call TRBD1 (6 bases). Germline V gene sequence: CDR1 SGHRS, CDR2 YFSETQ. The V and J ends lost 2 bases and 1 base respectively, with 12 bases between them. The CDR3 spans 15 residues.

This clone was seen a few times. V is TRBV10-2 and J is TRBJ2-1; TRBD1 matches at 7 bases. Germline assignment: CDR1 WSHSY and CDR2 SAAADI. The CDR3 loop spans 15 amino acids. V was pared by 4 bases and J by 0 bases, with 3 bases of the junction left unmatched. Here the CDR3 reads CASSVGQNSYNEQFF. The CDR3 region has the DNA TGCGCCAGCAGTGTGGGACAGAACTCCTACAATGAGCAGTTCTTC.